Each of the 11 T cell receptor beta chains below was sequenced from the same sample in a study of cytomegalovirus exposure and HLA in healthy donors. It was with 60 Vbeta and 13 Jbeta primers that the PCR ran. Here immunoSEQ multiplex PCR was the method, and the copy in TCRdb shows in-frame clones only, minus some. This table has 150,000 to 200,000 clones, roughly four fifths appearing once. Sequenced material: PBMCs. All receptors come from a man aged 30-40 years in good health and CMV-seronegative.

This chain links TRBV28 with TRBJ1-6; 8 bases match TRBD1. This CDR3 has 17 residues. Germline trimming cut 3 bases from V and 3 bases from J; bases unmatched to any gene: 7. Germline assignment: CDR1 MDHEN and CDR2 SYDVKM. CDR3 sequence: CASSFFDRGLYNSPLHF. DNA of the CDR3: TGTGCCAGCAGTTTCTTCGACAGGGGCCTCTATAATTCACCCCTCCACTTT. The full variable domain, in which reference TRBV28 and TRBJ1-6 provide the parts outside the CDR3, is DVKVTQSSRYLVKRTGEKVFLECVQDMDHENMFWYRQDPGLGLRLIYFSYDVKMKEKGDIPEGYSVSREKKERFSLILESASTNQTSMYLCASSFFDRGLYNSPLHFGNGTRLTVT.

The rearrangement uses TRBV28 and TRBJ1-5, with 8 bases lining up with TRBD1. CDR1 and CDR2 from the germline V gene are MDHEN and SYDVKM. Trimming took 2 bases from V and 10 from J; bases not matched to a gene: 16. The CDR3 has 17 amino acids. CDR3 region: CASSLDGQGPALGPQHF. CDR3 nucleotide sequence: TGTGCCAGCAGTTTAGATGGACAGGGCCCTGCCTTGGGCCCCCAGCATTTT.

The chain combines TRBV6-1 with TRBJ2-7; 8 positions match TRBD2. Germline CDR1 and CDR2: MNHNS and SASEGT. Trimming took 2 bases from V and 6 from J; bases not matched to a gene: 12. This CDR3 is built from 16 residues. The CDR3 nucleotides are TGTGCCAGCAGTGAAACACCAGCGGGAGTAGGGGGCGAGCAGTACTTC. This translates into CASSETPAGVGGEQYF.

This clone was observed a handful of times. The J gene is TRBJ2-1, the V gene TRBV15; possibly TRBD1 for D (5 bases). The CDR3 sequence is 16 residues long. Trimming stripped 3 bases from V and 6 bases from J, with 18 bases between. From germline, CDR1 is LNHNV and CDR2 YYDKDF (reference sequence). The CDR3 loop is CATSSRPGIKVNEQFF. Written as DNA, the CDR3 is TGTGCCACCAGCAGCAGACCAGGGATTAAGGTCAATGAGCAGTTCTTC.

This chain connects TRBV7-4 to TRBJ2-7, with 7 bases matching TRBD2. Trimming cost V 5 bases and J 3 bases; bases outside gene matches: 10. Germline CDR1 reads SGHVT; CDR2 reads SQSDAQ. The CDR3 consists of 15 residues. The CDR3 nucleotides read TGTGCCAGCAGCGGGGGACTAACTGAAAGCTACGAGCAGTACTTC. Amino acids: CASSGGLTESYEQYF.

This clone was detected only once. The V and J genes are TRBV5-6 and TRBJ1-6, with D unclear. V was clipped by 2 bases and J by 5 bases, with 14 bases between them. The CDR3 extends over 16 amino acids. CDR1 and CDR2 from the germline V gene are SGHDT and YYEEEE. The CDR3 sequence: CASSLMGVGNNSPLHF. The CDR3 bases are TGTGCCAGCAGCTTAATGGGAGTGGGTAATAATTCACCCCTCCACTTT.

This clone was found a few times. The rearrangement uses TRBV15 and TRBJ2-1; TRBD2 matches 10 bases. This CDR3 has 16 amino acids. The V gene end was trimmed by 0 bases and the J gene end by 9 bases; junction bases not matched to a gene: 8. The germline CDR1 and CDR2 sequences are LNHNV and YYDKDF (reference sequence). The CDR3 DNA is TGTGCCACCAGCAGAGATAATGGACTAGCGGTGCCTGAGCAGTTCTTC. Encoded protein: CATSRDNGLAVPEQFF. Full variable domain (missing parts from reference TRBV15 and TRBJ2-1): DAMVIQNPRYQVTQFGKPVTLSCSQTLNHNVMYWYQQKSSQAPKLLFHYYDKDFNNEADTPDNFQSRRPNTSFCFLDIRSPGLGDTAMYLCATSRDNGLAVPEQFFGPGTRLTVL.

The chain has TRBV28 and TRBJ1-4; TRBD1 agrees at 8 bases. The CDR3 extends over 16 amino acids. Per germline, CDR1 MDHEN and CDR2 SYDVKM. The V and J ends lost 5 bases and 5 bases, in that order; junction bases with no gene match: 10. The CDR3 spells CASSEGGQGQNEKLFF. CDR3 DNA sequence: TGTGCCAGCAGTGAAGGAGGACAGGGACAAAATGAAAAACTGTTTTTT. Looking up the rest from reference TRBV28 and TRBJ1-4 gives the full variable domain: DVKVTQSSRYLVKRTGEKVFLECVQDMDHENMFWYRQDPGLGLRLIYFSYDVKMKEKGDIPEGYSVSREKKERFSLILESASTNQTSMYLCASSEGGQGQNEKLFFGSGTQLSVL.

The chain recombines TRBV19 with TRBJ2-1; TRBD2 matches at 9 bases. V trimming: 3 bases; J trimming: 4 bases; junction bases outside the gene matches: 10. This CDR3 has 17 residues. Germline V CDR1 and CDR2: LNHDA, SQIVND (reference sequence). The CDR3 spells CASSMWASGNLYNEQFF. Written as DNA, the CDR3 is TGTGCCAGTAGTATGTGGGCTAGCGGGAATTTGTACAATGAGCAGTTCTTC.

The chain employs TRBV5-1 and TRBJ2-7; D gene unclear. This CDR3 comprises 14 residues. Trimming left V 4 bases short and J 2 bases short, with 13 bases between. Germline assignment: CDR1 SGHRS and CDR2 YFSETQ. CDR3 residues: CASSPRPEAYEQYF. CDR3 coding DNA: TGCGCCAGCAGCCCCAGGCCGGAAGCCTACGAGCAGTACTTC.

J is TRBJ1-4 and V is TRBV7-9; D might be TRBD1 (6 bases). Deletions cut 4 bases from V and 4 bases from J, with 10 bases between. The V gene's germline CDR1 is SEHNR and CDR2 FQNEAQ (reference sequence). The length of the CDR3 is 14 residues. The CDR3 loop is CASSSGTHNEKLFF. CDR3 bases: TGTGCCAGCAGCTCCGGGACACATAATGAAAAACTGTTTTTT.